Described below is a single TCR beta chain sequence and its context. This record belongs to a study of early stage breast cancer tumors. Germline loops: CDR1 SGHTA, CDR2 FQGNSA. The CDR3 length is 11 residues. The ends were cut back, 3 bases at V and 7 bases at J, with 6 bases in the middle. Libraries were prepared by immunoSEQ multiplex PCR; TCRdb keeps only in-frame clonotypes and omits some of them. The profile shows roughly 53,000 clones, under 95% of them singletons. The TCR was taken from a person aged 70 to 85 with breast cancer. The specimen sequenced was blood. This chain uses TRBV7-2 with TRBJ2-5; D is undetermined. The CDR3 loop reads CASSFSLTQYF. For the CDR3, the DNA is TGTGCCAGCAGCTTCTCCCTGACCCAGTACTTC.